This passage covers 28 T cell receptor beta chains from one sample sequenced in a study of cytomegalovirus exposure and HLA in healthy donors. The PCR had 60 Vbeta and 13 Jbeta primers. Sequenced by immunoSEQ multiplex PCR; TCRdb stores in-frame clones only, minus some. The profile shows approximately 100,000 clones, around three quarters of them singletons. Sequences were obtained from PBMCs. These receptors were taken from a female donor in good health and CMV-seropositive.

This chain uses TRBV7-2 with TRBJ2-3, with TRBD2 as a possible D gene (5 bases). The CDR3 is 15 amino acids. The germline CDR1 and CDR2 sequences are SGHTA and FQGNSA. V was clipped by 0 bases and J by 7 bases, with 14 bases between them. The CDR3: CASSLAWRPTNTQYF. The DNA of the CDR3 is TGTGCCAGCAGCTTAGCGTGGAGGCCTACCAATACGCAGTATTTT.

This clone has more than one count but fewer than ten. The chain links TRBV30 to TRBJ2-3, with TRBD1 identical over 9 bases. The germline gives CDR1 GTSNPN, CDR2 SVGIG (reference sequence). V dropped 2 bases and J dropped 3; count of bases not matched to a gene: 6. The CDR3 sequence is 15 residues long. The CDR3 DNA reads as TGTGCCTGGAGTCCGTGGACAGGGGAGACAGATACGCAGTATTTT. Amino acids: CAWSPWTGETDTQYF.

In this sample, this clone turned up a few times. This chain links TRBV5-1 with TRBJ2-2; 8 nucleotides agree with TRBD1. The CDR3 contains 17 residues. V lost 3 bases to trimming and J lost 0 bases; unmatched junction nucleotides: 7. The germline CDR1 and CDR2 sequences are SGHRS and YFSETQ. CDR3 in DNA: TGCGCCAGCAGCTGGACAGGGAGTTCCGCGAACACCGGGGAGCTGTTTTTT. Encoded protein: CASSWTGSSANTGELFF.

The chain joins TRBV5-1 to TRBJ2-5, with TRBD2 identical over 13 bases. Germline assignment: CDR1 SGHRS and CDR2 YFSETQ. V lost 6 bases, J lost 3 bases, and 5 bases stayed unmatched. This CDR3 comprises 15 residues. The CDR3 DNA reads as TGCGCCAGCAAGGGTACTAGCGGGGGGGAAGAGACCCAGTACTTC. Translated: CASKGTSGGEETQYF.

The gene calls are TRBV6-1 and TRBJ2-7, with D perhaps TRBD1 (5 bases). The V end was cut by 6 bases, the J end by 0 bases, with 9 bases between. Germline V gene sequence: CDR1 MNHNS, CDR2 SASEGT. The CDR3 extends over 13 amino acids. DNA for the CDR3: TGTGCCAGCAGACGCAGGGTCTCCTACGAGCAGTACTTC. It specifies CASRRRVSYEQYF.

In its sample, this clone was seen a few times. V gene TRBV27 combines with J gene TRBJ2-7; maybe TRBD1 (5 bases). Germline V gene sequence: CDR1 MNHEY, CDR2 SMNVEV (reference sequence). Trimming cost V 5 bases and J 4 bases, with 12 bases left between them. CDR3 size: 13 residues. The CDR3, as DNA: TGTGCCAGCAGTACCTCCGACAGTTACGAGCAGTACTTC. Its translation is CASSTSDSYEQYF.

The chain combines TRBV11-2 with TRBJ2-7; the D gene is possibly TRBD2 (5 bases). The CDR3 loop spans 14 amino acids. Trimming took off 1 base at V and 0 bases at J, with 7 bases between the two ends. From germline, CDR1 is SGHAT and CDR2 FQNNGV. CDR3 in amino acids: CASSLALASYEQYF. CDR3 nucleotide sequence: TGTGCCAGCAGCTTAGCCCTAGCCTCCTACGAGCAGTACTTC.

This clone has only one observation. This chain connects TRBV5-1 to TRBJ2-1; 8 positions match TRBD2. CDR1 and CDR2 (germline): SGHRS, YFSETQ. The length of the CDR3 is 14 residues. V lost 5 bases to trimming and J lost 8 bases; unmatched junction nucleotides: 9. The CDR3 sequence is CASRERESRDEQFF. The CDR3, as DNA: TGCGCCAGCAGAGAGCGGGAGAGTCGGGATGAGCAGTTCTTC.

This clone was observed a handful of times. CDR3: CASSPPGTGRNEQFF. DNA for the CDR3: TGTGCCAGCAGCCCCCCGGGGACAGGGAGAAATGAGCAGTTCTTC. This chain connects TRBV5-4 to TRBJ2-1, with 9 bases aligning to TRBD1. Trimming at V came to 4 bases and at J to 7 bases, leaving 9 bases not matched to a gene. Germline-derived CDR1 and CDR2 are SGHNT and YYREEE (reference sequence). This CDR3 is 15 amino acids long.

This chain uses TRBV2 with TRBJ2-7; 12 positions match TRBD1. This CDR3 is 14 amino acids long. From germline, CDR1 is SNHLY and CDR2 FYNNEI. V gave up 6 bases and J gave up 6 bases; unmatched junction bases: 6. DNA for the CDR3: TGTGCCAGCAGAGGGACAGGGGGCTTTGGCGAGCAGTACTTC. The encoded protein is CASRGTGGFGEQYF.

The chain combines TRBV11-2 with TRBJ2-5; 13 nucleotides agree with TRBD2. V was clipped by 5 bases and J by 0 bases; unmatched bases: 3. The CDR3 contains 16 residues. Germline V gene data show CDR1 as SGHAT and CDR2 as FQNNGV. DNA for the CDR3: TGTGCCAGCAGCCCGGGACTAGCGGGGTACCAAGAGACCCAGTACTTC. The encoded protein is CASSPGLAGYQETQYF.

The count of this clone is one. The chain joins TRBV4-1 to TRBJ2-5; 13 nucleotides line up with TRBD2. The CDR3 has 15 residues. Per germline, CDR1 MGHRA and CDR2 YSYEKL. J gave up 5 bases and V 4 bases, and 4 bases lay outside the gene matches. CDR3 DNA: TGCGCCAGCAGCCCCCGGACTAGCGGGAGTGAGACCCAGTACTTC. The encoded protein is CASSPRTSGSETQYF.

The chain carries TRBV7-2 and TRBJ1-6; TRBD1 might be the D (6 bases). Germline-derived CDR1 and CDR2 are SGHTA and FQGNSA. V shed 5 bases and J shed 10 bases, with 9 bases lying between them. The CDR3 sequence is 12 residues long. In DNA form, the CDR3 reads TGTGCCAGCAGCCCCAGGGGCTCACCCCTCCACTTT. It yields the protein CASSPRGSPLHF.

This chain joins TRBV2 and TRBJ2-7; TRBD1 matches at 7 bases. V dropped 3 bases and J dropped 5; count of bases not matched to a gene: 1. The CDR3 runs 12 residues. Germline-derived CDR1 and CDR2 are SNHLY and FYNNEI. CDR3 amino acids: CASSDRGNEQYF. The CDR3 DNA is TGTGCCAGCAGTGACAGGGGGAACGAGCAGTACTTC.

The chain has TRBV7-2 and TRBJ1-5; D uncertain. V shed 5 bases and J shed 4 bases, with 15 bases lying between them. In germline, CDR1 is SGHTA, CDR2 FQGNSA. There are 15 residues in the CDR3. The CDR3 sequence is CASSPGMAENQPQHF. As DNA, the CDR3 is TGTGCCAGCAGCCCCGGGATGGCAGAAAATCAGCCCCAGCATTTT.

The chain recombines TRBV12-5 with TRBJ1-1, with 8 nucleotides matching TRBD1. The length of the CDR3 is 18 residues. Germline V gene lookup returns CDR1 LGHNT and CDR2 FRNRAP. J lost 1 base, V lost 0 bases, and 10 bases had no gene match. CDR3 DNA: TGTGCTAGTGGTTTGGTACCGTTCGGACAGGGAAAGAACACTGAAGCTTTCTTT. It codes for CASGLVPFGQGKNTEAFF.

The chain couples TRBV10-2 to TRBJ2-3; 8 nucleotides line up with TRBD2. Germline V gene sequence: CDR1 WSHSY, CDR2 SAAADI. V lost 2 bases to trimming and J lost 2 bases; unmatched junction nucleotides: 9. The CDR3 has 17 residues. CDR3 nucleotides: TGCGCCAGCAGTGAGCCTCCCGGGCGGGGGGTCACAGATACGCAGTATTTT. It yields the protein CASSEPPGRGVTDTQYF.

In its sample, this clone was seen a few times. The chain employs TRBV5-4 and TRBJ1-2; D unresolved. This CDR3 is built from 14 residues. CDR1 and CDR2 from the germline V gene are SGHNT and YYREEE (reference sequence). V lost 0 bases and J 8 bases, leaving 14 bases between the germline ends. The CDR3, as DNA: TGTGCCAGCAGCTTGGGCCGAGGGCAATGGGGCTACACCTTC. This translates into CASSLGRGQWGYTF. Based on the CDR3 plus reference TRBV5-4 and TRBJ1-2, the full variable domain is ETGVTQSPTHLIKTRGQQVTLRCSSQSGHNTVSWYQQALGQGPQFIFQYYREEENGRGNFPPRFSGLQFPNYSSELNVNALELDDSALYLCASSLGRGQWGYTFGSGTRLTVV.

V and J are TRBV14 and TRBJ2-3; D is ambiguous. The V and J ends lost 4 bases and 2 bases respectively, with 7 bases between them. Germline V lookup: CDR1 SGHDN, CDR2 FVKESK. The CDR3 length is 13 residues. CDR3 in amino acids: CASSLPYTDTQYF. The CDR3 nucleotides read TGTGCCAGCAGCCTCCCCTACACAGATACGCAGTATTTT.

The chain carries TRBV7-9 and TRBJ1-6; D is perhaps TRBD1 (5 bases). Trimming stripped 1 base from V and 10 bases from J, with 5 bases between. The germline V gene has CDR1 SEHNR and CDR2 FQNEAQ (reference sequence). The length of the CDR3 is 12 residues. The DNA of the CDR3 is TGTGCCAGCAGCTTAGGGGGCTCACCCCTCCACTTT. This codes for CASSLGGSPLHF.

The chain has TRBV7-9 and TRBJ1-1; D is ambiguous. V was cut by 5 bases and J by 0 bases, with 7 bases left in between. The CDR3 sequence is 13 residues long. The V gene's germline CDR1 is SEHNR and CDR2 FQNEAQ (reference sequence). CDR3 sequence (DNA): TGTGCCAGCAGCCCACGAGTGAACACTGAAGCTTTCTTT. This gives the protein CASSPRVNTEAFF.

This clone has only one observation. The genes are TRBV7-9 and TRBJ1-3; TRBD1 matches 10 bases. This CDR3 has 19 amino acids. J lost 0 bases, V lost 5 bases, and 13 bases had no gene match. The germline V gene encodes CDR1 SEHNR and CDR2 FQNEAQ (reference sequence). In DNA form, the CDR3 reads TGTGCCAGCAGCGCCGCCGGGACAGGGGCGGATTTCTCTGGAAACACCATATATTTT. It encodes CASSAAGTGADFSGNTIYF.

V and J are TRBV7-8 and TRBJ2-7; D remains unclear. Germline V gene lookup returns CDR1 SGHVS and CDR2 FQNEAQ. Between the trimmed V and J ends, which lost 1 base and 2 bases, there was a span of 9 bases. CDR3 length equals 14 residues. The CDR3 sequence: CASSLVRGTYEQYF. The CDR3 region has the DNA TGTGCCAGCAGCTTAGTCCGCGGAACCTACGAGCAGTACTTC.

This clone appeared a few times. The rearrangement joins TRBV23-1 to TRBJ1-1; weak D call: TRBD1 (5 bases). TRBV23-1 qualifies as an ORF whose function is uncertain. Trimming left V 4 bases short and J 1 base short, with 31 bases between. There are 21 residues in the CDR3. CDR3 sequence (DNA): TGCGCCAGCAGTCTCACCGGACGCAGGGTACGTTTCAGGTTTCGGAACACTGAAGCTTTCTTT. This encodes CASSLTGRRVRFRFRNTEAFF.

The CDR3 is CASSSRTFSTDTQYF. Here the CDR3 DNA reads TGTGCCAGCAGCTCGAGGACTTTTAGCACAGATACGCAGTATTTT. The chain has TRBV5-4 and TRBJ2-3; D might be TRBD2 (5 bases). The germline V and J ends were trimmed by 3 bases and 0 bases, with 11 bases remaining between them. The CDR3 totals 15 residues. Germline V lookup: CDR1 SGHNT, CDR2 YYREEE (reference sequence).

This rearrangement joins TRBV5-1 to TRBJ2-1; the match to TRBD2 covers 12 bases. Germline CDR1 reads SGHRS; CDR2 reads YFSETQ. V trimming: 1 base; J trimming: 6 bases; junction bases outside the gene matches: 5. This CDR3 is built from 16 residues. The CDR3 loop is CASSLPQLAGGNEQFF. CDR3 coding DNA: TGCGCCAGCAGCTTGCCCCAACTAGCGGGAGGCAATGAGCAGTTCTTC. The full variable domain, its missing parts supplied by reference TRBV5-1 and TRBJ2-1, is KAGVTQTPRYLIKTRGQQVTLSCSPISGHRSVSWYQQTPGQGLQFLFEYFSETQRNKGNFPGRFSGRQFSNSRSEMNVSTLELGDSALYLCASSLPQLAGGNEQFFGPGTRLTVL.

The chain carries TRBV29-1 and TRBJ1-1, with D tentatively TRBD1 (6 bases). V was trimmed by 0 bases and J by 5 bases, leaving 22 bases between them. The V gene's germline CDR1 is SQVTM and CDR2 ANQGSEA. CDR3 size: 17 residues. CDR3 in DNA: TGCAGCGTTGAAGATCCTCGGGGGGCTTGGGTGAGAACTGAAGCTTTCTTT. This codes for CSVEDPRGAWVRTEAFF.

This chain connects TRBV5-3 to TRBJ1-1, with TRBD1 identical over 8 bases. TRBV5-3 is given ORF status, its function remaining uncertain. With 7 bases clipped from V and 0 bases from J, the junction kept 20 bases outside the gene matches. The CDR3 is 19 amino acids. CDR3 nucleotide sequence: TGTGCCAGAGGGGAGCTCAGGGGGCGTCTAGTTCTTGTGAACACTGAAGCTTTCTTT. Encoded protein: CARGELRGRLVLVNTEAFF.